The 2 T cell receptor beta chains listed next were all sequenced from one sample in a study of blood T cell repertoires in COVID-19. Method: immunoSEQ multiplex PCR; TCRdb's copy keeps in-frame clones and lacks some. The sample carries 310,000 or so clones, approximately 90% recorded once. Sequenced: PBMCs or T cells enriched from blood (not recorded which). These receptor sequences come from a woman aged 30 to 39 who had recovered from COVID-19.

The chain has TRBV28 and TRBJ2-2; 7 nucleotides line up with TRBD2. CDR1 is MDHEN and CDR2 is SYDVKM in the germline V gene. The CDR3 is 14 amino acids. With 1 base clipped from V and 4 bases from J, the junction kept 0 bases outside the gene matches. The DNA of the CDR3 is TGTGCCAGCAGTTTATCGGGGGGCACCGGGGAGCTGTTTTTT. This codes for CASSLSGGTGELFF.

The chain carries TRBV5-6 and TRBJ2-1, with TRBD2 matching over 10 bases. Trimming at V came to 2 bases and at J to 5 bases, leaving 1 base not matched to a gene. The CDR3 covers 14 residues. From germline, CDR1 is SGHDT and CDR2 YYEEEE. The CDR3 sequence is CASSLAGGHNEQFF. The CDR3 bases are TGTGCCAGCAGCTTAGCGGGAGGGCACAATGAGCAGTTCTTC.